The entry that follows covers one T cell receptor (beta chain) sequence. An end of the junction does not agree with germline; a read error may underlie this. Synthetic TCR analog templates were spiked into all PCRs individually. Clones were read by immunoSEQ multiplex PCR, and TCRdb kept only the in-frame ones, dropping some. Found here are some 120,000 clones, more than 70% of them singletons; the top ten hold approximately 2.4%. The sample comes from a study of PD-L1 blockade in urothelial cancer. For the study at large: Timepoints chosen for blood analysis were 3 weeks (second dose) and 6 weeks after treatment start.

Indicated time point: peripheral blood 6 weeks after treatment start. Anywhere from 1 to 8 samples came from each patient, spanning pretreatment and on-treatment. The sequencing used PBMCs, collected around atezolizumab (anti-PD-L1) treatment. This clonotype originated in a man between 45 and 60 years old with urothelial cancer.

The CDR3 region is CASSLRQGGEQFF. The CDR3 coding sequence is TGTGCTAGCAGCTTACGTCAGGGTGGCGAGCAGTTCTTC. The rearrangement links TRBV7-7 to TRBJ2-1; D perhaps matches TRBD1 (5 bases). This CDR3 is built from 13 residues. Germline V gives CDR1 SSHAT, CDR2 FNYEAQ (reference sequence).